Below are 18 T cell receptor beta chains sequenced from a single sample in a study of T cell responses to AZD1222 COVID-19 vaccine. The method was immunoSEQ multiplex PCR; TCRdb's version includes in-frame clones alone and lacks a portion of them. The table lists approximately 64,000 clones, around 84% of them singletons. The sample was peripheral blood, taken on day 0 of AZD1222 vaccination. Receptor source: an adult in good health.

V and J are TRBV6-5 and TRBJ2-1; 7 bases match TRBD2. Per the germline V gene, CDR1 is MNHEY and CDR2 is SVGAGI. V dropped 7 bases and J dropped 8; count of bases not matched to a gene: 11. The CDR3 is made up of 14 amino acids. CDR3 DNA: TGTGCCAGCAATCAACCGGGACGGGGGGATGAGCAGTTCTTC. This sequence encodes CASNQPGRGDEQFF.

The chain employs TRBV29-1 and TRBJ1-2; 9 nucleotides match TRBD1. Germline CDR1 is SQVTM and CDR2 is ANQGSEA. The junction had 10 bases not matched to a gene; V was cut back by 6 bases and J by 8 bases. The CDR3 loop spans 13 amino acids. The CDR3 protein is CSVRTGQGSGYTF. CDR3 sequence (DNA): TGCAGCGTCAGAACGGGACAGGGATCCGGCTACACCTTC.

The chain couples TRBV12-3 or TRBV12-4 to TRBJ1-2; D not resolved. The CDR3 has 13 amino acids. Trimming left V 3 bases short and J 5 bases short, with 10 bases between. The CDR3 loop reads CASSFAPRYGYTF. The CDR3 nucleotides are TGTGCCAGCAGTTTTGCCCCCCGTTATGGCTACACCTTC.

The rearrangement uses TRBV28 and TRBJ1-1; D remains unclear. This CDR3 is built from 12 residues. From germline, CDR1 is MDHEN and CDR2 SYDVKM. Trimming cost V 5 bases and J 3 bases, with 7 bases left between them. The CDR3 is CASSPLHTEAFF. The CDR3, as DNA: TGTGCCAGCAGTCCATTGCACACTGAAGCTTTCTTT.

The chain is built from TRBV6-2 or TRBV6-3 and TRBJ1-2; D is ambiguous. CDR3 length: 12 residues. Germline CDR1 MNHEY, CDR2 SVGEGT. Deletions cut 4 bases from V and 9 bases from J, with 12 bases between. The DNA for the CDR3 is TGTGCCAGCAGTTCCACCCTTATCAGCTACACCTTC. This gives the protein CASSSTLISYTF.

V and J are TRBV2 and TRBJ1-2; no clear D gene. Germline V gene lookup returns CDR1 SNHLY and CDR2 FYNNEI. The CDR3 totals 15 residues. The V end lost 2 bases, the J end lost 4 bases, and 14 bases lay between the germline ends. The CDR3 is CASSEIAGSSYGYTF. CDR3 sequence (DNA): TGTGCCAGCAGTGAAATTGCAGGTTCGAGCTATGGCTACACCTTC.

The CDR3 protein is CASSLVTGTINTIYF. CDR3 nucleotides: TGTGCCAGCAGCTTAGTGACCGGGACAATAAACACCATATATTTT. The chain uses TRBV7-2 and TRBJ1-3, with a weak D call TRBD1 (6 bases). V gave up 1 base and J gave up 6 bases, with 13 bases separating them. In germline, CDR1 is SGHTA, CDR2 FQGNSA. This CDR3 has 15 residues.

The CDR3 here is CASSQSDQETQYF. As DNA, the CDR3 is TGTGCCAGCAGCCAGTCCGATCAAGAGACCCAGTACTTC. The chain uses TRBV14 and TRBJ2-5; D unresolved. The germline V and J ends were trimmed by 3 bases and 2 bases, with 7 bases remaining between them. Germline V CDR1 and CDR2: SGHDN, FVKESK. This CDR3 spans 13 amino acids.

The chain carries TRBV9 and TRBJ2-2; D is unclear. V lost 0 bases and J 1 base, leaving 4 bases between the germline ends. Germline V gene sequence: CDR1 SGDLS, CDR2 YYNGEE. The CDR3 has 14 residues. Written as DNA, the CDR3 is TGTGCCAGCAGCGTAGTGGGGAACACCGGGGAGCTGTTTTTT. Protein: CASSVVGNTGELFF.

This chain joins TRBV18 and TRBJ1-5; D unclear. V was cut by 5 bases and J by 2 bases, with 10 bases left in between. Germline CDR1 and CDR2: KGHSH and LQKENI. The CDR3 runs 14 residues. The CDR3 DNA reads as TGTGCCAGCTCATCTGCAGCCCGCAATCAGCCCCAGCATTTT. Protein sequence: CASSSAARNQPQHF.

The V call is TRBV15, the J call TRBJ2-3; perhaps D is TRBD1 or TRBD2 (6 bases each). CDR3 length: 14 residues. Trimming removed 5 bases from V and 1 base from J, with 10 bases in between. CDR1 is LNHNV and CDR2 is YYDKDF in the germline V gene (reference sequence). This chain's CDR3 is CATSSRGGTDTQYF. For the CDR3, the DNA is TGTGCCACCAGCTCGAGGGGGGGCACAGATACGCAGTATTTT.

The CDR3 sequence: CAGAAKHNSPLHF. In nucleotides, the CDR3 is TGTGCCGGAGCGGCCAAACATAATTCACCCCTCCACTTT. V usage is TRBV2 and J usage is TRBJ1-6; D gene unclear. The CDR3 covers 13 residues. Trimming took off 11 bases at V and 5 bases at J, with 13 bases between the two ends. From germline, CDR1 is SNHLY and CDR2 FYNNEI.

The chain has TRBV30 and TRBJ1-1, with 10 positions matching TRBD1. In germline, CDR1 is GTSNPN, CDR2 SVGIG (reference sequence). Trimming cost V 0 bases and J 1 base; bases outside gene matches: 8. The CDR3 length is 17 residues. The CDR3, as DNA: TGTGCCTGGAGTGTACAGACAGGGGGCTTGAGGAACACTGAAGCTTTCTTT. As protein: CAWSVQTGGLRNTEAFF.

The CDR3 DNA reads TGTGCCAGCAGTCTGTCGCGGGGGGTGGGCAATGAGCAGTTCTTC. Translating it yields CASSLSRGVGNEQFF. This chain connects TRBV9 to TRBJ2-1, with 8 nucleotides matching TRBD2. Germline CDR1 SGDLS, CDR2 YYNGEE. V was pared by 5 bases and J by 6 bases, with 10 bases of the junction left unmatched. This CDR3 has 15 amino acids.

A remark on this clone: The same CDR3 also results from other DNA sequences found in this sample. The chain uses TRBV27 and TRBJ2-7; 9 positions agree with TRBD2. CDR3 length: 15 residues. Germline lookup yields CDR1 MNHEY and CDR2 SMNVEV (reference sequence). V was pared by 5 bases and J by 0 bases, with 5 bases of the junction left unmatched. In nucleotides, the CDR3 is TGTGCCAGCAGTCAGGGACTAGCTAGCTCCTACGAGCAGTACTTC. This translates into CASSQGLASSYEQYF.

This chain links TRBV11-2 with TRBJ2-2; possibly TRBD2 for D (5 bases). This CDR3 has 12 residues. Germline lookup yields CDR1 SGHAT and CDR2 FQNNGV. Deletions cut 7 bases from V and 6 bases from J, with 9 bases between. The CDR3 sequence is CASTLVPGELFF. The CDR3 region has the DNA TGTGCCAGCACACTAGTCCCCGGGGAGCTGTTTTTT.

The CDR3 here is CASSTISRTSGGDNEQYF. CDR3 DNA: TGTGCCAGCAGCACGATATCCCGGACTAGCGGGGGGGATAACGAGCAGTACTTC. The chain combines TRBV13 with TRBJ2-7, with 15 positions matching TRBD2. CDR1 is PRHDT, CDR2 FYEKMQ, per germline (reference sequence). V was pared by 5 bases and J by 5 bases, with 13 bases of the junction left unmatched. This CDR3 spans 18 amino acids.

The V and J genes are TRBV6-1 and TRBJ1-5; D gene unclear. CDR3 size: 14 residues. The germline CDR1 and CDR2 sequences are MNHNS and SASEGT. Trimming took off 2 bases at V and 3 bases at J, with 8 bases between the two ends. The CDR3 is CASSESGNNQPQHF. The DNA of the CDR3 is TGTGCCAGCAGTGAATCCGGGAACAATCAGCCCCAGCATTTT.